Listed below are T cell receptor beta chains from one sample, sequenced in a study of memory CD4+ T cells and cytomegalovirus serostatus. TCRdb's copy holds only in-frame clones and misses some; the assay was immunoSEQ multiplex PCR. Of tens of thousands of clones in the sample, roughly 79% were seen once. The specimen sequenced was memory CD4+ T cells from blood. The receptors were gathered from an adult in good health and CMV-seronegative. The CDR3 runs from the conserved cysteine through the conserved F or W.

j_gene | v_gene | CDR3aa
TRBJ2-1 | TRBV7-9 | CASSPLGGSSYNEQFF
TRBJ1-5 | TRBV27 | CASSPRGTGQPQHF
TRBJ1-2 | TRBV2 | CASSVGTGGDYGYTF
TRBJ1-3 | TRBV4-2 | CASSQVGSGNTIYF
TRBJ2-7 | TRBV20-1 | CSGGANYEQYF
TRBJ2-1 | TRBV9 | CASSVVGTSGVYNEQFF
TRBJ2-2 | TRBV5-1 | CASSLGGRGSTGELFF
TRBJ2-3 | TRBV5-1 | CASSTRQGSKENTQYF
TRBJ1-1 | TRBV11-2 | CASRSGTHKPGEAFF
TRBJ2-3 | TRBV2 | CASQGGADRGFTDTQYF
TRBJ1-5 | TRBV2 | CASSPEIVNQPQHF
TRBJ2-5 | TRBV6-1 | CASSEWTGPWGTQYF
TRBJ1-3 | TRBV30 | CAWSVGGGQNTIYF
TRBJ1-2 | TRBV7-2 | CASSEQGNYGYTF
TRBJ2-7 | TRBV5-4 | CASSFPGDEQYF
TRBJ1-2 | TRBV5-1 | CASSSGTGAYGYTF
TRBJ2-5 | TRBV7-2 | CASSFWPGGLQETQYF
TRBJ2-7 | TRBV27 | CASSSPTGTATYEQYF